This paragraph covers one TCR beta chain sequence. The data are from a study of blood T cell repertoires in COVID-19. Study details: Sites across the United States, Italy and Spain contributed samples from acute and convalescent COVID-19.

TCRdb's table, derived via immunoSEQ multiplex PCR, lists solely in-frame clones and lacks some. The sample lists some 200,000 clones, 83% occurring once. This receptor was identified in a woman aged 25 to 39 with COVID-19, enrolled during active disease. Sequencing was carried out using peripheral blood.

CDR3 coding DNA: TGTGCCAGCAGCGGCCCCGGGGGGAAAGGGAGGAAGAGGAATGAGCAGTTCTTC. It specifies CASSGPGGKGRKRNEQFF. This rearrangement joins TRBV9 to TRBJ2-1; 7 bases fit TRBD2. The ends lost 3 bases at V and 7 bases at J; junction bases unmatched: 19. The CDR3 runs 18 residues. Germline lookup yields CDR1 SGDLS and CDR2 YYNGEE. Variable domain in full (rest from reference TRBV9 and TRBJ2-1): DSGVTQTPKHLITATGQRVTLRCSPRSGDLSVYWYQQSLDQGLQFLIQYYNGEERAKGNILERFSAQQFPDLHSELNLSSLELGDSALYFCASSGPGGKGRKRNEQFFGPGTRLTVL.